This T cell receptor beta chain comes out of a study of T cells in Graves' hyperthyroidism and ophthalmopathy. Amplification of TCR beta CDR3 regions was performed using RNA transcripts as template. The TCR CDR3 was amplified in a first-round RT-PCR using the HTBI primer set. TCRdb reanalysed the multiplex PCR reads using MiXCR and keeps one entry per CDR3 protein. The data hold some 600,000 distinct CDR3 sequences, with roughly 14% observed a single time. Note on this clonotype: Its target is unknown. A much larger clone lies one base from this, so it may be a read error.

Study results and limitations: Ophthalmopathy stood apart from stable hyperthyroidism in a 13 V-J model.

Diagnosis of hyperthyroidism was new in patients aged 18 to 65, and its duration was under 2 months. PBMCs were obtained from 7.5 to 10 ml fresh peripheral blood. CDR1 is LGHDT, CDR2 YNNKEL, per germline (reference sequence). Trimming shortened V by 1 base and J by 5 bases, and 11 bases separated the two germline ends. The CDR3 totals 15 residues. The sequence was obtained from a woman in her twenties or thirties with Graves' hyperthyroidism that later progressed to Graves' ophthalmopathy. The sample consisted of blood. The chain carries TRBV3-1 and TRBJ1-4; D remains unclear. The CDR3 reads CASSQADRGNEKLFF. CDR3 nucleotides: TGTGCCAGCAGCCAAGCTGATCGAGGGAATGAAAAACTGTTTTTT.